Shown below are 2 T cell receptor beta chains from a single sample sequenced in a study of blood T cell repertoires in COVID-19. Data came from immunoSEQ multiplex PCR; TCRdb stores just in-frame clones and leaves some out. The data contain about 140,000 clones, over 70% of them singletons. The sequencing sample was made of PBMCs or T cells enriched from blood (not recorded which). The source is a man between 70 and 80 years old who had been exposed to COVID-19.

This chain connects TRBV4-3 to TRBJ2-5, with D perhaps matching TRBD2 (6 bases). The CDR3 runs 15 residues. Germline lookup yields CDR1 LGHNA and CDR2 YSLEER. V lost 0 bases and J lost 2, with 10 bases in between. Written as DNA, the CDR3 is TGCGCCAGCAGCCAAGAACGGAGGGAACAAGAGACCCAGTACTTC. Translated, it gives CASSQERREQETQYF.

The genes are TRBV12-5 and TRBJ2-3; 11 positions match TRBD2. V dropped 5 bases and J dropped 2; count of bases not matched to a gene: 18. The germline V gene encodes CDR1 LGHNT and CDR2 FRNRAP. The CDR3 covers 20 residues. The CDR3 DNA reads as TGTGCTAGTGGTCTCCCGGGACTAGCGGCATCCGATCACGACACAGATACGCAGTATTTT. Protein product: CASGLPGLAASDHDTDTQYF. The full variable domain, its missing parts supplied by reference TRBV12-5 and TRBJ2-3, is DARVTQTPRHKVTEMGQEVTMRCQPILGHNTVFWYRQTMMQGLELLAYFRNRAPLDDSGMPKDRFSAEMPDATLATLKIQPSEPRDSAVYFCASGLPGLAASDHDTDTQYFGPGTRLTVL.